This T cell receptor beta chain originates from a study of CD8+ T cells in alopecia areata. With respect to this clone: Its antigen is unknown.

Looked up from germline, CDR1 is GTSNPN and CDR2 is SVGIG (reference sequence). The ends were cut back, 3 bases at V and 7 bases at J, with 19 bases in the middle. CDR3 length equals 14 residues. Regarding the study as a whole: Uncertain still, given a single nonresponder, is whether baseline CD8+ expansion links to response. Alopecia totalis/universalis scalp especially showed more expanded CD8+ clones than normal scalp. A great number of expanded lesional clones endured in scalp and blood during tofacitinib.

Sequencing relied on a cDNA template that was reverse transcribed from extracted RNA. Measured with immunoSEQ multiplex PCR; TCRdb has only the in-frame clones, and not every one. The sample records approximately 170,000 clones, 50% to 60% being singletons. Treatment given: oral pan-JAK inhibitor, 5-10 mg twice daily. The receptor's source is a human donor with alopecia areata. Specimen: CD4+ T cells sorted from blood, collected at week 4, from a patient treated with tofacitinib. The V and J genes are TRBV30 and TRBJ2-7; the D call may be TRBD1 or TRBD2 (5 bases each). CDR3 sequence reads: CAWRTWDGAWEQYF. CDR3 DNA sequence: TGTGCCTGGAGGACCTGGGACGGCGCCTGGGAGCAGTACTTC.